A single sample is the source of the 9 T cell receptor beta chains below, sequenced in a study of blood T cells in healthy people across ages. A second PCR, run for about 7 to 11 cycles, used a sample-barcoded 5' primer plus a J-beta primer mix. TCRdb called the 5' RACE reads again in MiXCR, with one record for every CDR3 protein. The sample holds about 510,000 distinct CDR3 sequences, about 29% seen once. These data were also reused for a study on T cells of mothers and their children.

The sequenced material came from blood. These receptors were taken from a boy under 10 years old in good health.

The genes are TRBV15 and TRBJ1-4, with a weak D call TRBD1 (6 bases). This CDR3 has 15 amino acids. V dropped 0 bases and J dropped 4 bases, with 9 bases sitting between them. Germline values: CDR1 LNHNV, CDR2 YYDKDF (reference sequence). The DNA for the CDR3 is TGTGCCACCAGCAGAGAGAGACAGGATAATGAAAAACTGTTTTTT. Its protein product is CATSRERQDNEKLFF.

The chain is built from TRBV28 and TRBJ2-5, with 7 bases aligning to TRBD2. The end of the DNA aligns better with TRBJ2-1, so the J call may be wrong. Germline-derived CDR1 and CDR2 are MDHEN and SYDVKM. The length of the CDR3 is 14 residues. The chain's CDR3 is CASSSGGSVGEQFF. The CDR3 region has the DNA TGTGCCAGCAGTTCTGGCGGGAGCGTTGGTGAGCAGTTCTTC.

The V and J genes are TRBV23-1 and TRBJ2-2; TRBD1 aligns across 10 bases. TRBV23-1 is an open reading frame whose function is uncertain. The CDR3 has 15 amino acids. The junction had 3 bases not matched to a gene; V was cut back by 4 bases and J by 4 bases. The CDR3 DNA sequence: TGCGCCAGCAGTCCGGGACAGGGGTGCACCGGGGAGCTGTTTTTT. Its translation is CASSPGQGCTGELFF.

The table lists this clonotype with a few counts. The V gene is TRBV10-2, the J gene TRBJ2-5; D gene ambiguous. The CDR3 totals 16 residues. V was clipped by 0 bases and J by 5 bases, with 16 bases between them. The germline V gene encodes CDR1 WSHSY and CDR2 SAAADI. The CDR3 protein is CASSESRFPPGETQYF. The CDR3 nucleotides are TGCGCCAGCAGTGAGTCGAGGTTCCCACCTGGGGAGACCCAGTACTTC.

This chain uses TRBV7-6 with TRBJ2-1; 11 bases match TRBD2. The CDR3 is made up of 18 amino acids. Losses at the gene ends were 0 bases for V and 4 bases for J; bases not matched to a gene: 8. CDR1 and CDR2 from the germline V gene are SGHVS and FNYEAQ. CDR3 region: CASSLAGSGGEVYNEQFF. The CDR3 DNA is TGTGCCAGCAGCTTAGCCGGTAGCGGGGGGGAAGTTTACAATGAGCAGTTCTTC.

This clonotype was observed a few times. The CDR3: CATTNPGQGSFTGELFF. CDR3 DNA: TGTGCCACCACAAACCCGGGACAGGGATCTTTCACCGGGGAGCTGTTTTTT. This chain joins TRBV11-2 and TRBJ2-2; TRBD1 aligns across 9 bases. The CDR3 runs 17 residues. With 10 bases clipped from V and 4 bases from J, the junction kept 16 bases outside the gene matches. Looked up from germline, CDR1 is SGHAT and CDR2 is FQNNGV.

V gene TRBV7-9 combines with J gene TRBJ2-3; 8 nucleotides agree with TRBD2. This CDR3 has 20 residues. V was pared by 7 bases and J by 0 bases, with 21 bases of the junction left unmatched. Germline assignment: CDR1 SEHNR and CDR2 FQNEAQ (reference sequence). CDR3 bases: TGTGCCAGCACGCTTCGGAGAGGCCAAGGCGGGAGGACTAGCACAGATACGCAGTATTTT. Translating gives CASTLRRGQGGRTSTDTQYF.

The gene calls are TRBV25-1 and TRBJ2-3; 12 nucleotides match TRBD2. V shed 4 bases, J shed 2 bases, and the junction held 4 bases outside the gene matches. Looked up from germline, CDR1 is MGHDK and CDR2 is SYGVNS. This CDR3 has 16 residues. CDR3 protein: CASSGLAGDLTDTQYF. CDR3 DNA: TGTGCCAGCAGTGGACTAGCGGGGGACCTCACAGATACGCAGTATTTT. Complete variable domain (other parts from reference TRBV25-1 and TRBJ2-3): EADIYQTPRYLVIGTGKKITLECSQTMGHDKMYWYQQDPGMELHLIHYSYGVNSTEKGDLSSESTVSRIRTEHFPLTLESARPSHTSQYLCASSGLAGDLTDTQYFGPGTRLTVL.

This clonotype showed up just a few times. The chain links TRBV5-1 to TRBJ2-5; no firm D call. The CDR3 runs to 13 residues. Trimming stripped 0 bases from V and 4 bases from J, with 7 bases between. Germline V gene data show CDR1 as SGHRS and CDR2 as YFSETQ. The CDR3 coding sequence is TGCGCCAGCAGCTTGGAGGTTCCAGAGACCCAGTACTTC. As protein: CASSLEVPETQYF.